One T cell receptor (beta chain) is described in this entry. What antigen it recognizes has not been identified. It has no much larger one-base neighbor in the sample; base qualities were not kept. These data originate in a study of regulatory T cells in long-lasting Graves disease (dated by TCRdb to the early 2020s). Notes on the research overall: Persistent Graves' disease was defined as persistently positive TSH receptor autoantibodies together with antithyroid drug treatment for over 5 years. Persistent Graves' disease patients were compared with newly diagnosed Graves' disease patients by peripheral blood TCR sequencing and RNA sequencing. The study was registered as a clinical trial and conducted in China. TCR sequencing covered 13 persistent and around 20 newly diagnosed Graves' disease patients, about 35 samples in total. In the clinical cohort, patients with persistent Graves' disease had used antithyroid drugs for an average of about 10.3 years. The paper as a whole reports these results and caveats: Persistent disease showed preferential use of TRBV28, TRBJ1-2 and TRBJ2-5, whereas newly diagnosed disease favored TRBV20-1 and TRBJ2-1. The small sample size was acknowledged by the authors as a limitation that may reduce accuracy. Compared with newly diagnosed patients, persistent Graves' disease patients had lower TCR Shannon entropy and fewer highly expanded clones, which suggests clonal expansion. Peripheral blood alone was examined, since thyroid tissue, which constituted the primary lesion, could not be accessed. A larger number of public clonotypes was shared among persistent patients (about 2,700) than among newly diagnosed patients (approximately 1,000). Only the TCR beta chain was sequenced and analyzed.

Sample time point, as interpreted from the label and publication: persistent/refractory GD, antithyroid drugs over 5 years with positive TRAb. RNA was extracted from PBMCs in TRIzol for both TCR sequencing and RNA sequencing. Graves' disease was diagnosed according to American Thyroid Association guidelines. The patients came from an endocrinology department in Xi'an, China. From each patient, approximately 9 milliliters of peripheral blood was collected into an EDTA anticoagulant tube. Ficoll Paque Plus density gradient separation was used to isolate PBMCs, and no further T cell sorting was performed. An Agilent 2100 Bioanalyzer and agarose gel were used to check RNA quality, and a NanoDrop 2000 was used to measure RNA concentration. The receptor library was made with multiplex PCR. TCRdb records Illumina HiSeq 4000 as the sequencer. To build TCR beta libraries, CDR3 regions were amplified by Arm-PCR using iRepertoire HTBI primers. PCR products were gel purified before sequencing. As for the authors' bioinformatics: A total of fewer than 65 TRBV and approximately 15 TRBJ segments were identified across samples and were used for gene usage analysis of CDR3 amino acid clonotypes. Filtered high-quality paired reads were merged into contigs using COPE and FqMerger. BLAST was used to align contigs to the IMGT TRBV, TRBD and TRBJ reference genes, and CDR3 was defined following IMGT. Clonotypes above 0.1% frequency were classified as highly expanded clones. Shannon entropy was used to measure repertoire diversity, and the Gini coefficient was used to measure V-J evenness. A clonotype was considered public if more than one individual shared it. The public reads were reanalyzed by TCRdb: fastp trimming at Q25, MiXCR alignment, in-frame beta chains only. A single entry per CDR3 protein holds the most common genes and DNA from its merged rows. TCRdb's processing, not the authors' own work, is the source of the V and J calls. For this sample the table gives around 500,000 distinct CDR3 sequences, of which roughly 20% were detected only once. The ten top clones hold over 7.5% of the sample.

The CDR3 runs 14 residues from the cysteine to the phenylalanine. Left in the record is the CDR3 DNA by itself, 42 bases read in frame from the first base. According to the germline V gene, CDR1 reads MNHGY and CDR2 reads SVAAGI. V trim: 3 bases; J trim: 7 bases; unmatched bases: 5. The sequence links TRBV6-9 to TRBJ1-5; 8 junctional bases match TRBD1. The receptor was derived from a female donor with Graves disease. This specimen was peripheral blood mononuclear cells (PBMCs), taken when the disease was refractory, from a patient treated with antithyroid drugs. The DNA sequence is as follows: TGTGCCAGCAGTTACGCAGGGGGCGAGCAGCCCCAGCATTTT. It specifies CASSYAGGEQPQHF.